This T cell receptor (beta chain) was recovered during a study of cytomegalovirus exposure and HLA in healthy donors (dated by TCRdb to 2017 to 2019). Broadly, across the study: An earlier analysis of around 600 of the donors reported approximately 270 Gb of sequence data and around 110 million unique TCR beta sequences from 150 million to 200 million T cells. Approximately 300 gigabases of sequencing data and approximately 93 million unique TCR sequences were included in an early release covering roughly 700 HLA-typed donors. Of the 398 genotyped donors, less than 90% were placed in the genetic ancestry cluster associated with self-reported Caucasian donors. The study aimed to test whether signatures of past pathogen exposure could be identified by cataloging public T cell receptors. The study profiled the T cell repertoires of fewer than 850 subjects by immunosequencing and related them to cytomegalovirus serostatus. A separate validation cohort of roughly 130 different subjects was used in addition to the 666-subject first cohort. To predict cytomegalovirus infection status, the study brought together high-throughput TCR immunosequencing, statistical association of individual TCRs with disease status, and machine learning. A later analysis re-analyzed previously published TCR beta repertoires from 666 donors and added high-resolution HLA genotyping to study TCR occurrence patterns. Rather than drawing on any new phenotypic data, the later analysis identified candidate immune exposures from TCR beta sequences and the way those sequences occurred across donors. In an earlier analysis of 550 to 700 of the donors, high-throughput TCR beta sequencing was used to judge whether each TCR beta V gene segment behaved as functional or pseudogenic. Donor age, sex, ethnicity and CMV serostatus were collected together with the repertoire data. Genome-wide SNP genotypes for about 60% of the roughly 700 donors were used in a later genetic analysis, which treated that subset as a discovery cohort. Every discovery cohort repertoire had been produced on one sequencing platform. Class I and class II HLA loci were covered by the typing at four-digit resolution. The number of typed donors differed by locus: 629-630 for A, B, C, DRB1 and DQB1; 522 for DQA1; around 610 for DPA1; and about 450 for DPB1. Because of strong linkage in the cohort, four or five DR-DQ haplotypes were treated as single units for association and clustering. Across about 380 genotyped donors of the cohort, an average of approximately 240,000 unique TCR beta nucleotide sequences per donor were sequenced, and roughly 17% of those sequences were non-productive. General findings and caveats noted by the study authors: In a later analysis, several top co-occurrence clusters were reported to appear linked to parvovirus B19, influenza, CMV and Epstein-Barr virus. In a later genetic analysis, a missense DCLRE1C variant was associated with V-gene and J-gene trimming of TCR beta chains, and the association was replicated in an independent cohort. Because the 87-base-pair reads could not distinguish some IMGT-functional V segments, including TRBV6-2 and TRBV6-3, those segments were excluded. A further reported finding was that TCR beta sequences accurately predicted the HLA-A and HLA-B alleles for most subjects in the first cohort. Strong co-occurrence of HLA alleles, especially DR and DQ, made assigning TCR associations to individual alleles difficult. While some public TCRs were present in many individuals, most TCR sequences turned up only very rarely across donors. CMV serostatus was the only immune exposure information available for the cohort. The classifier was reported to diagnose cytomegalovirus status with high specificity and sensitivity in both the original and validation cohorts. An earlier analysis of around 600 of the donors showed that most TCR beta V segments appeared in productive rearrangements either about 90% or about 30% of the time, which broadly matched IMGT annotations. The earlier analysis of nearly 600 of the donors excluded 15 to 20 rarely observed V segments, including chromosome 9 orphons, because counts were too low. Compared with equally common non-associated chains, HLA-associated TCR beta chains in a later analysis were more clonally expanded and had lower generation probabilities. In this cohort, only TCR beta chains were sequenced, and detectable features were limited by the absence of alpha or paired-chain data. Three of the identified cytomegalovirus-associated TCR beta chains were confirmed in vitro to be specific for cytomegalovirus antigens. A cluster of highly shared sequence variants was judged likely to represent a technical artifact of the sequencing pipeline. It was suggested by the authors that the approach could potentially be generalized to other disease states and immunological phenotypes. In a later analysis, 15,000 to 20,000 TCR beta sequences were associated with specific HLA alleles at a false discovery rate of 0.05. A later genetic analysis reported fewer N-insertions in productive TCRs among donors in an Asian-associated ancestry cluster than the roughly 700-donor mean. A total of fewer than 200 TCR beta chains were listed by the study as associated with cytomegalovirus. Roughly uniform sequencing depth across donors was assumed in presence/absence analyses, although this assumption may not hold. A later analysis found that most CMV-associated TCR beta chains appeared HLA-restricted, with HLA associations seemingly driven largely by CMV exposure. A later analysis found that TCR association rates varied across HLA loci, with DRB1 alleles showing the most associated TCRs and HLA-C alleles the fewest. HLA typing was unavailable for some donors at each locus, so association tests used only the typed subset. Correlated functional status among segregating V segments might reflect linkage disequilibrium, but an unknown experimental factor could not be ruled out.

Libraries were made using the immunoSEQ multiplex PCR assay. For the multiplex PCR, a mixture combining 60 forward primers for TCR Vbeta segments and 13 reverse primers for TCR Jbeta segments was used. The CDR3 region of rearranged TCR beta genes was amplified from genomic DNA with a multiplex PCR assay. Amplified TCR beta libraries were sequenced as 87-base-pair reads on the Illumina HiSeq System. On the authors' methods: A later analysis tallied around 87 million unique TCR beta chains across the 666 repertoires, and some 10 million of those chains were shared by two or more donors. Raw reads were error-corrected and collapsed into unique sequences by a nearest-neighbor algorithm in which closely related sequences were merged to remove PCR and sequencing errors. Alignment of CDR3 sequences to IMGT reference sequences was used to assign V, D and J gene segments. For a sequence to be retained, a match of at least six nucleotides was required to both a V gene segment and a J gene segment. Rearrangements were called productive when the CDR3 lacked stop codons and stayed in frame with V and J; all others were non-productive. Following IMGT convention, CDR3 was defined as the stretch from the second conserved V-encoded cysteine up to the conserved J-encoded phenylalanine. Sequences without an unambiguous match to a single V gene segment were excluded from the earlier analysis of about 600 of the donors. In an earlier analysis of 587 of the donors, V segments were called functional above 56.7% productive rearrangements and were called segregating when the between-donor standard deviation exceeded 5%. A statistical classification framework was developed to diagnose cytomegalovirus status using the catalog of TCR beta chain sequences. In a later analysis, TCR nucleotide sequences were compared against IMGT/GENE-DB human TR gene sequences so that V and J genes could be assigned. Using the TCRdist pipeline, a later analysis assigned CDR3 sequences along with most-parsimonious VDJ recombination scenarios. In a later analysis, every TCR beta chain was defined by the combination of its CDR3 amino acid sequence and its V-gene family, and reads without a unique V-gene family were dropped. To address suspected cross-contamination and a sequencing artifact, a later analysis removed a few hundred highly shared, low-generation-probability nucleotide sequences. In a later analysis, a clonal expansion index was calculated for each public chain from normalized within-repertoire ranks of inferred template counts. Generation probabilities in a later analysis came from a VDJ recombination model fitted to out-of-frame rearrangements, and those results were checked against IGoR. In a later analysis, hypergeometric tests were used to score TCR-TCR, TCR-HLA and TCR-CMV co-occurrence, with a repertoire-size bias correction applied to TCR pairs. False discovery rates were estimated in a later analysis by permuting HLA or CMV assignments 20 times. A later analysis grouped co-occurring TCRs with DBSCAN, adding TCRdist sequence similarity when clustering within HLA-allele-positive subsets. Repertoires with fewer than 30,000 or more than 120,000 public chains, plus five repertoires with anomalous nucleotide sharing, were excluded from co-occurrence clustering. This immuneACCESS table, as held by TCRdb, lists in-frame sequences with V and J called but not all clones. Of the missing ones, under half trace to an unresolved V gene in checked studies; the others have no known cause. V and J calls and clone size are those listed in that table; D and trimming were worked out from the DNA. Recorded for this sample are nearly 110,000 clones; about four fifths of them occurred a single time. Approximately 1.5% of the sample rests with the top ten.

The cohort consisted of 670 or so healthy bone marrow donors. At the time of sampling, every cohort member was nominally healthy, though immune exposures that went unrecorded were likely present. The donor was CMV seronegative and was included in the group of about 350 seronegative cohort members. Each donor provided a peripheral blood sample, and peripheral blood mononuclear cells were used for TCR beta sequencing. Genomic DNA extraction from the blood cell samples was performed with the Qiagen DNeasy Blood Extraction Kit. A word on this clone: Its antigen remains undetermined. Base qualities are not provided; no much larger clone lies one nucleotide away.

From a lookup of the germline V gene, CDR1 and CDR2 are SNHLY and FYNNEI. Including the terminal cysteine and phenylalanine, the CDR3 comprises 17 residues. Kept here is only the CDR3 DNA, which spans 51 bases and is read in frame from base 1. V and J are truncated by 2 bases and 0 bases respectively, leaving an intervening sequence of 14 bases. The sample comprised PBMCs. The receptor chain draws on TRBV2 and TRBJ1-3; there is no confident call for the D gene. The receptor comes from a man aged 50-59 years in good health and CMV-seronegative. The CDR3 region reads CASSELPGTLSGNTIYF. The DNA sequence follows: TGTGCCAGCAGTGAACTCCCAGGAACCCTCTCTGGAAACACCATATATTTT.